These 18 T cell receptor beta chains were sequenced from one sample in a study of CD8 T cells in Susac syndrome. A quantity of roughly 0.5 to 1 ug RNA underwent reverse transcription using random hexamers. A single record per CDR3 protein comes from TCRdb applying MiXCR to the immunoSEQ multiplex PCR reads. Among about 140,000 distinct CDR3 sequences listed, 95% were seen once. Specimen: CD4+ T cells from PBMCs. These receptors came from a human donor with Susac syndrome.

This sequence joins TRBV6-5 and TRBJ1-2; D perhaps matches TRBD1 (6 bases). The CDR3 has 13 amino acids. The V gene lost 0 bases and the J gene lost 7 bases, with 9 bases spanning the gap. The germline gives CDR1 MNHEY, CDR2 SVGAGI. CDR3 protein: CASSYSTGAGYTF. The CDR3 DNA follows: TGTGCCAGCAGTTACTCGACGGGGGCTGGCTACACCTTC.

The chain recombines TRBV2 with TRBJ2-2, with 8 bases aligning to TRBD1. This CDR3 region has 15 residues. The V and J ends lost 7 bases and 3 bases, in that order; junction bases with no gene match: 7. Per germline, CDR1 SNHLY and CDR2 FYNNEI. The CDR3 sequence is CASKPRGRDTGELFF. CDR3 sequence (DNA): TGTGCCAGCAAACCCAGGGGGCGGGACACCGGGGAGCTGTTTTTT.

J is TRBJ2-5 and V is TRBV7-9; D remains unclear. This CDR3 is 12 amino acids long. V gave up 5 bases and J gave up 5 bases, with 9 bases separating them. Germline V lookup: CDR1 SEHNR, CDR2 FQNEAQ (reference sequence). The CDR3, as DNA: TGTGCCAGCAGCCCACGCATGGAGACCCAGTACTTC. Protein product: CASSPRMETQYF.

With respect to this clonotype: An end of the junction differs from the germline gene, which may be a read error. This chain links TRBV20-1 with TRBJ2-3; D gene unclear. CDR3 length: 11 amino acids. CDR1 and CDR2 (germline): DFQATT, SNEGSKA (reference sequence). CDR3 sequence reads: CSARDTPLPHF. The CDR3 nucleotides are TGCAGTGCTAGAGACACCCCTTTGCCGCATTTT.

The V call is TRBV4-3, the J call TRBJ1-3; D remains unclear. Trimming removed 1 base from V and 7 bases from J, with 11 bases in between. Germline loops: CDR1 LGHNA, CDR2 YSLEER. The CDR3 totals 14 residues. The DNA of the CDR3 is TGCGCCAGCAGCCAAGGTCACAGCGGGAACACCATATATTTT. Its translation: CASSQGHSGNTIYF.

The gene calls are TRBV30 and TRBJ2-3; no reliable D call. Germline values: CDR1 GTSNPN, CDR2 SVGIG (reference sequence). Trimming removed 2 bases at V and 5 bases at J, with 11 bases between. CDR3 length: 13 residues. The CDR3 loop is CAWSYGFGDTQYF. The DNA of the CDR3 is TGTGCCTGGAGTTACGGGTTTGGAGATACGCAGTATTTT.

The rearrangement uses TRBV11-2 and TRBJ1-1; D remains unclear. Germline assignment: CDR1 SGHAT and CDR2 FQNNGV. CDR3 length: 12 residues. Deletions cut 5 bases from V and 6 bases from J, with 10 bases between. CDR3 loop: CASSQVVAEAFF. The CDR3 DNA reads TGTGCCAGCAGCCAAGTGGTCGCTGAAGCTTTCTTT. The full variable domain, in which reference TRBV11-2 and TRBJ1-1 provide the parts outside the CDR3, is EAGVAQSPRYKIIEKRQSVAFWCNPISGHATLYWYQQILGQGPKLLIQFQNNGVVDDSQLPKDRFSAERLKGVDSTLKIQPAKLEDSAVYLCASSQVVAEAFFGQGTRLTVV.

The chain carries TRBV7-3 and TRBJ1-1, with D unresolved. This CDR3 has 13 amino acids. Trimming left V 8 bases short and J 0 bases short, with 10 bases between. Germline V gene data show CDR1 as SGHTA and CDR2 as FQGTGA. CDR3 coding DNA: TGTGCCAGCGCATCGACGGTGAACACTGAAGCTTTCTTT. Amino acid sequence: CASASTVNTEAFF.

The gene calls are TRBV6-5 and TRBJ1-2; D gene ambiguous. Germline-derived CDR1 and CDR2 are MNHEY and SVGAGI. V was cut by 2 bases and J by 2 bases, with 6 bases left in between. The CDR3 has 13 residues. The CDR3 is CASSYRQNYGYTF. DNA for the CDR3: TGTGCCAGCAGTTACCGGCAGAACTATGGCTACACCTTC.

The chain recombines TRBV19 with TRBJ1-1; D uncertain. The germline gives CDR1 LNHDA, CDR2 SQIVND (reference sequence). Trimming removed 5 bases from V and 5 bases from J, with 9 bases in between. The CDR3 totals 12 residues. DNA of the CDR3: TGTGCCAGTAGTTCGAGGCGAACTGAAGCTTTCTTT. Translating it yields CASSSRRTEAFF.

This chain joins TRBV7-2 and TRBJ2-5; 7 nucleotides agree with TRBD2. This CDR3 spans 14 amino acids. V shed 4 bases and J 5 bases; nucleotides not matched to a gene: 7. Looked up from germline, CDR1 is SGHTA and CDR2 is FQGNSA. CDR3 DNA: TGTGCCAGCAGCTCCAGCGGGACTCGGGAGACCCAGTACTTC. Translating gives CASSSSGTRETQYF.

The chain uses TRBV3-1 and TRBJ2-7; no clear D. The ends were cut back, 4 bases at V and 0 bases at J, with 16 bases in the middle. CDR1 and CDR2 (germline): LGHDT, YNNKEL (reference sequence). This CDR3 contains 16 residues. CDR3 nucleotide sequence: TGTGCCAGCAGCCTAGGACCAGCGTCGCCCTCCTACGAGCAGTACTTC. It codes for CASSLGPASPSYEQYF.

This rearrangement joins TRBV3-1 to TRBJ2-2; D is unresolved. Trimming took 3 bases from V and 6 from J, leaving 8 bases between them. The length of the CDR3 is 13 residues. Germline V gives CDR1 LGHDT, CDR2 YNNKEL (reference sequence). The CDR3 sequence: CASSQTFSGELFF. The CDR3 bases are TGTGCCAGCAGCCAGACGTTTTCCGGGGAGCTGTTTTTT. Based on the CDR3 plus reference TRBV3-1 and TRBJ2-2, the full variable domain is DTAVSQTPKYLVTQMGNDKSIKCEQNLGHDTMYWYKQDSKKFLKIMFSYNNKELIINETVPNRFSPKSPDKAHLNLHINSLELGDSAVYFCASSQTFSGELFFGEGSRLTVL.

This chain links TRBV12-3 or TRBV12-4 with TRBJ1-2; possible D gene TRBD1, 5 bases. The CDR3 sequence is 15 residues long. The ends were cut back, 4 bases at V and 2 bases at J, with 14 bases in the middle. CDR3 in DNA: TGTGCCAGCAGTTCCGGGGACTTTTTCAACTATGGCTACACCTTC. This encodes CASSSGDFFNYGYTF.

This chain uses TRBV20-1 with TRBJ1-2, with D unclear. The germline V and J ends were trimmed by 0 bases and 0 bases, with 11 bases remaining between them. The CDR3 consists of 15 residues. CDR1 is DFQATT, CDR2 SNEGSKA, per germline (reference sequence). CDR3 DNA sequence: TGCAGTGCTAGAGATCGCCAGGTTACTAACTATGGCTACACCTTC. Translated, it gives CSARDRQVTNYGYTF.

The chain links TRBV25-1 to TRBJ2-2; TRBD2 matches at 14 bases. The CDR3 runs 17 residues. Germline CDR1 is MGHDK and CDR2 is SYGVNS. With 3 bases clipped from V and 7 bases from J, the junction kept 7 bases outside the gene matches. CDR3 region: CASSDRLAGGEHGELFF. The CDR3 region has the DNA TGTGCCAGCAGTGATCGACTAGCGGGAGGGGAACACGGGGAGCTGTTTTTT.

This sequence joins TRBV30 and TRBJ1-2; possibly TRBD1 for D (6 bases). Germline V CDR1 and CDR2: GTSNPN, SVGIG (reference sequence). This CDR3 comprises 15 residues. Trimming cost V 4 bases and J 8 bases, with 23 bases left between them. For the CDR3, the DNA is TGTGCCTGGACTCGGAGTCGGGGGGCAGGAGGGGGCTACACCTTC. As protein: CAWTRSRGAGGGYTF.

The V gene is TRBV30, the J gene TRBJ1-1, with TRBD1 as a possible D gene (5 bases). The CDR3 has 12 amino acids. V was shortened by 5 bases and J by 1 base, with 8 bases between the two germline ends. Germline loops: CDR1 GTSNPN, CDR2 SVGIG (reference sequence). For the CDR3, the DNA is TGTGCCTGGGGAACAGGGAACACTGAAGCTTTCTTT. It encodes CAWGTGNTEAFF.